The TCR beta chain under discussion was sequenced for a study of blood T cells in healthy people across ages. The authors ran a second PCR of about 6 to 11 cycles using a sample-barcoded 5' primer and a J-beta primer mix. The template-switch adaptor was a 5' adaptor with 12 random nucleotides. It tagged each cDNA molecule. Any given sample supplied a minimum of 2.5 million CDR3-containing paired-end reads. Via MiXCR, TCRdb re-called the 5' RACE reads, giving one row per CDR3 protein. Of some 1.8 million distinct CDR3 sequences listed, roughly 43% are singletons. CDR3 length: 15 amino acids. Trimming stripped 4 bases from V and 6 bases from J, with 18 bases between. Germline V gives CDR1 DFQATT, CDR2 SNEGSKA (reference sequence).

The source material was blood. The receptor was isolated from a human donor in good health. V usage is TRBV20-1 and J usage is TRBJ2-2; possible D gene TRBD2, 6 bases. The CDR3: CSATRIGGVSGELFF. The CDR3 bases are TGCAGTGCTACGAGGATCGGGGGAGTATCCGGGGAGCTGTTTTTT.